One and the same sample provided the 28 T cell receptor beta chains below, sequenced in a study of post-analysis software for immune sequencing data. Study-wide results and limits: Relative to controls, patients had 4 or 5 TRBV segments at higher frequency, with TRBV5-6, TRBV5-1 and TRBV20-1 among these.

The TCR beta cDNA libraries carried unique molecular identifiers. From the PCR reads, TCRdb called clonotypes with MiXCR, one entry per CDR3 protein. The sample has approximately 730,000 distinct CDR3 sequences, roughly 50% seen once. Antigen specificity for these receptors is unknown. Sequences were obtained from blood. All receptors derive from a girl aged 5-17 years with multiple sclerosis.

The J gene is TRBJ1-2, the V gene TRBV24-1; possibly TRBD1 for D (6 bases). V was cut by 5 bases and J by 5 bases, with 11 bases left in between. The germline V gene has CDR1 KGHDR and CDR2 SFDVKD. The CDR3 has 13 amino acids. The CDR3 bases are TGTGCCACCAGTGGCACAGGGCCTTATGGCTACACCTTC. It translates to CATSGTGPYGYTF.

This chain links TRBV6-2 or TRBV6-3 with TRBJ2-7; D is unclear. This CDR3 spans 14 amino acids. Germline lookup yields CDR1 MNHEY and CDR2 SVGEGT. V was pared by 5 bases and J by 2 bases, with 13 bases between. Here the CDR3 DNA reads TGTGCCAGCAGTAACCGCGGAAACACCTACGAGCAGTACTTC. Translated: CASSNRGNTYEQYF.

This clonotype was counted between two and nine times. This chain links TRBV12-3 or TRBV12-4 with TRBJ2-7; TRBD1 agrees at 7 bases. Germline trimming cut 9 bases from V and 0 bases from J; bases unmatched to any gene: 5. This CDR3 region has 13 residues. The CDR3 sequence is CASQRDSSYEQYF. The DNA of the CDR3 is TGTGCCAGTCAACGGGACAGCTCCTACGAGCAGTACTTC.

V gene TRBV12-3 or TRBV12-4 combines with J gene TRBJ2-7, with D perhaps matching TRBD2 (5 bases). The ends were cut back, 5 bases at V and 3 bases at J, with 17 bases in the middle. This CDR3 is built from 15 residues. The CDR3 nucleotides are TGTGCCAGCAGTCAAACTAGTTTTGGGAACTACGAGCAGTACTTC. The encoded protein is CASSQTSFGNYEQYF.

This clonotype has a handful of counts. CDR3 bases: TGCAGTGCTAGAGATCGAGGCGAGATCCGGGAGACCCAGTACTTC. Its protein is CSARDRGEIRETQYF. The chain combines TRBV20-1 with TRBJ2-4; the D is unclear. The tail of the sequence fits TRBJ2-5 better, so the J call may be wrong. CDR1 DFQATT and CDR2 SNEGSKA come from the germline V gene (reference sequence). CDR3 length: 15 amino acids.

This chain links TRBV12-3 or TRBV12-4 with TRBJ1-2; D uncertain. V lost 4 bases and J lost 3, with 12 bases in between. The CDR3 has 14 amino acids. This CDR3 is CASSSRTGYYGYTF. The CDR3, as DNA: TGTGCCAGCAGTTCAAGGACCGGCTACTATGGCTACACCTTC.

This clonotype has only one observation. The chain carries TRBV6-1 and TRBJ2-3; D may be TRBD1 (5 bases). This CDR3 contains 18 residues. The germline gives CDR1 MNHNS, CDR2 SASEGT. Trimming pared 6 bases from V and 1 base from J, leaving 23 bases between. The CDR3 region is CASRRRATAFDGTDTQYF. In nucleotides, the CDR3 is TGTGCCAGCAGACGTCGAGCGACAGCGTTTGATGGCACAGATACGCAGTATTTT.

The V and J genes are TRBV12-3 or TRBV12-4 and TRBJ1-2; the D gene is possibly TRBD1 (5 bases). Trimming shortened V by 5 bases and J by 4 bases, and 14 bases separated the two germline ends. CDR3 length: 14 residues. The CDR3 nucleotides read TGTGCCAGCAGTCCTTCCGGGGGGGGCTATGGCTACACCTTC. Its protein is CASSPSGGGYGYTF.

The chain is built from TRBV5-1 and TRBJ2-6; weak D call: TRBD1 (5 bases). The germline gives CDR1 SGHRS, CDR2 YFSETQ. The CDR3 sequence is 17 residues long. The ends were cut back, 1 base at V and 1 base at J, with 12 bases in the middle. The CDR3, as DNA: TGCGCCAGCAGCTTGCAGGGCCCTTTTTCTGGGGCCAACGTCCTGACTTTC. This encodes CASSLQGPFSGANVLTF.

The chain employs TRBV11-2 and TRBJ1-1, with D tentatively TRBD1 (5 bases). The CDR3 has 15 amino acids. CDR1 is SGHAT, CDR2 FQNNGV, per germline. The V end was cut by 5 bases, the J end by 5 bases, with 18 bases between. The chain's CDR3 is CASSVVTGRGTEAFF. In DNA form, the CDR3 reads TGTGCCAGCAGCGTAGTTACGGGGCGCGGGACTGAAGCTTTCTTT.

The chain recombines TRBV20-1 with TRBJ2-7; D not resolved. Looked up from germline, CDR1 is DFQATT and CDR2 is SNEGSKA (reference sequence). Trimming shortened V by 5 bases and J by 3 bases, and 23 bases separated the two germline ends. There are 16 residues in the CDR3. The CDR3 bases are TGCAGTGCTGGGAACCCATCGGCGGCCCCAATCTACGAGCAGTACTTC. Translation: CSAGNPSAAPIYEQYF.

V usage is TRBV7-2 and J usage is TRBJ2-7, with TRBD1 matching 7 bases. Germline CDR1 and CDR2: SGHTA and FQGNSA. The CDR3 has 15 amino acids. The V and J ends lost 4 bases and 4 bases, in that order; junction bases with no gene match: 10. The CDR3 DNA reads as TGTGCCAGCAGCTGGGTGGGAGACAGGGAGTACGAGCAGTACTTC. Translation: CASSWVGDREYEQYF.

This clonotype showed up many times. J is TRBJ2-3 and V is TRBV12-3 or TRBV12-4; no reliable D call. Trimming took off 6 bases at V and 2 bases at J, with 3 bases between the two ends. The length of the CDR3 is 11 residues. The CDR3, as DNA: TGTGCCAGCAGGTCCACAGATACGCAGTATTTT. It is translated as CASRSTDTQYF.

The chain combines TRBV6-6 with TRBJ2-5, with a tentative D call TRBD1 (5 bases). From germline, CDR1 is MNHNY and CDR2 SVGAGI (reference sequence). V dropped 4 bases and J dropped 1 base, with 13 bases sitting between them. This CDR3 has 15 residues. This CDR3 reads CASSFGRVGQETQYF. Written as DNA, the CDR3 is TGTGCCAGCAGTTTTGGCAGGGTCGGCCAAGAGACCCAGTACTTC.

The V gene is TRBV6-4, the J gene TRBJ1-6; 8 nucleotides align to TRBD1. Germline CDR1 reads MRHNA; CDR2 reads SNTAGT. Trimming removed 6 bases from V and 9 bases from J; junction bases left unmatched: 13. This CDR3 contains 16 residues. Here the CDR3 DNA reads TGTGCCAGCAGAGGGACAGGCGGGGATACGAGTTCACCCCTCCACTTT. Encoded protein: CASRGTGGDTSSPLHF.

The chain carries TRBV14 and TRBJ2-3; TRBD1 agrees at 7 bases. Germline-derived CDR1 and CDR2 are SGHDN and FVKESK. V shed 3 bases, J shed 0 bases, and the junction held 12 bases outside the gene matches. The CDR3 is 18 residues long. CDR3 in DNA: TGTGCCAGCAGCCATTATTTTCGAGGGGGCCTTAGCACAGATACGCAGTATTTT. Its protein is CASSHYFRGGLSTDTQYF.

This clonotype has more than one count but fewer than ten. CDR3 loop: CASSFPAGTGEETQYF. The CDR3 DNA sequence: TGTGCCAGCAGTTTCCCGGCCGGGACAGGGGAGGAGACCCAGTACTTC. The genes are TRBV5-5 and TRBJ2-5, with 10 bases matching TRBD1. The length of the CDR3 is 16 residues. The germline V gene encodes CDR1 SGHKS and CDR2 YYEKEE (reference sequence). V was pared by 5 bases and J by 5 bases, with 12 bases of the junction left unmatched.

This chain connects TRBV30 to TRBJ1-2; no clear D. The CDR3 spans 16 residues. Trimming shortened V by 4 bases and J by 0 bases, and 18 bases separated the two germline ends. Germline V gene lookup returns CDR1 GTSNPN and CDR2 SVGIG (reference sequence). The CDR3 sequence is CAWIVEGGRTNYGYTF. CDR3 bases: TGTGCCTGGATCGTGGAGGGAGGGAGAACTAACTATGGCTACACCTTC.

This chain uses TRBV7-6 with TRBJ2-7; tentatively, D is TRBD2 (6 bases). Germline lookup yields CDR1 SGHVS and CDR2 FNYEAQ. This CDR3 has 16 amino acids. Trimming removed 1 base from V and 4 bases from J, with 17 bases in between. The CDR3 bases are TGTGCCAGCAGCTTAGAGATAGGAGGAGGGTCGTACGAGCAGTACTTC. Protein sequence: CASSLEIGGGSYEQYF. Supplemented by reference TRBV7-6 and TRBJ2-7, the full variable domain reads GAGVSQSPRYKVTKRGQDVALRCDPISGHVSLYWYRQALGQGPEFLTYFNYEAQQDKSGLPNDRFSAERPEGSISTLTIQRTEQRDSAMYRCASSLEIGGGSYEQYFGPGTRLTVT.

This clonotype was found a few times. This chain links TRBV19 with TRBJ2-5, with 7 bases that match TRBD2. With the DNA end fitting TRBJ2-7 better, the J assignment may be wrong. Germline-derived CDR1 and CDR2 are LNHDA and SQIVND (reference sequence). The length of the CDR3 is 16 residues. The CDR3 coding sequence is TGTGCCAGTAGTATAGGACGGTCTAGCGGAGTCTACGAGCAGTACTTC. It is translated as CASSIGRSSGVYEQYF.

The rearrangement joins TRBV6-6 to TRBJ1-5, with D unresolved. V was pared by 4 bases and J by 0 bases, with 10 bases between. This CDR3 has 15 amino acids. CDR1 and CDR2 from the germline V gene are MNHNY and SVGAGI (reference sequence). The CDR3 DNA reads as TGTGCCAGCAGTTTACTGGGATATAGCAATCAGCCCCAGCATTTT. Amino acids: CASSLLGYSNQPQHF.

CDR3 DNA: TGTGCCAGCAGCCTCGTCGAGCAGTACTTC. This sequence encodes CASSLVEQYF. This rearrangement joins TRBV7-3 to TRBJ2-7; D call uncertain. The CDR3 has 10 residues. The V end was cut by 5 bases, the J end by 6 bases, with 5 bases between. The germline V gene has CDR1 SGHTA and CDR2 FQGTGA.

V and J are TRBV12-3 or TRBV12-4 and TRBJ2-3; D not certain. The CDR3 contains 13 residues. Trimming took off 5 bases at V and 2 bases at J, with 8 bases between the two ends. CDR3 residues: CASSPLNTDTQYF. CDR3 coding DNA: TGTGCCAGCAGTCCCCTGAACACAGATACGCAGTATTTT.

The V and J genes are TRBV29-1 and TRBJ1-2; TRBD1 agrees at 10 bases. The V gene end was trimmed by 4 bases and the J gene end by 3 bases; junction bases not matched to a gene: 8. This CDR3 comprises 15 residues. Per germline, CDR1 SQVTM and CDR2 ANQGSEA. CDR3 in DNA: TGCAGCGTTGCCGGGACAGGGGCTTTGGACTATGGCTACACCTTC. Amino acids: CSVAGTGALDYGYTF.

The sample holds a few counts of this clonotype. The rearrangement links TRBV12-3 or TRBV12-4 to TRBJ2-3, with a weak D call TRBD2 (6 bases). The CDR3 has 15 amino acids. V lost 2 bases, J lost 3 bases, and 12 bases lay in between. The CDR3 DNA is TGTGCCAGCAGTTTAAAACTGGCGGGGACAGATACGCAGTATTTT. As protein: CASSLKLAGTDTQYF.

CDR3 nucleotides: TGTGCTAGTGGTTTGGTAAAAGGGGGACAGTCCAATTCACCCCTCCACTTT. It specifies CASGLVKGGQSNSPLHF. V is TRBV12-5 and J is TRBJ1-6, with TRBD1 matching over 7 bases. Germline values: CDR1 LGHNT, CDR2 FRNRAP. This CDR3 region has 17 residues. The V gene end was trimmed by 0 bases and the J gene end by 7 bases; junction bases not matched to a gene: 9. Filled out from reference TRBV12-5 and TRBJ1-6, the complete variable domain reads DARVTQTPRHKVTEMGQEVTMRCQPILGHNTVFWYRQTMMQGLELLAYFRNRAPLDDSGMPKDRFSAEMPDATLATLKIQPSEPRDSAVYFCASGLVKGGQSNSPLHFGNGTRLTVT.

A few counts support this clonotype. The CDR3 sequence: CASSFGGLYNEQFF. DNA of the CDR3: TGTGCCAGCAGCTTTGGCGGGCTCTACAATGAGCAGTTCTTC. The V gene is TRBV7-8, the J gene TRBJ2-1, with D perhaps matching TRBD2 (5 bases). With 3 bases removed from V and 3 bases from J, the gap between germline ends came to 9 bases. This CDR3 contains 14 residues. The germline gives CDR1 SGHVS, CDR2 FQNEAQ.

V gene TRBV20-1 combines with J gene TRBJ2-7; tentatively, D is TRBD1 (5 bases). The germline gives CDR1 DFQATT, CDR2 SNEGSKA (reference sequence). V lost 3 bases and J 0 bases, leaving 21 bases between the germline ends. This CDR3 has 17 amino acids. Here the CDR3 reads CSASSSRGLLSSYEQYF. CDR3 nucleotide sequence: TGCAGTGCTAGCAGTAGTAGGGGCTTGCTCAGCTCCTACGAGCAGTACTTC.